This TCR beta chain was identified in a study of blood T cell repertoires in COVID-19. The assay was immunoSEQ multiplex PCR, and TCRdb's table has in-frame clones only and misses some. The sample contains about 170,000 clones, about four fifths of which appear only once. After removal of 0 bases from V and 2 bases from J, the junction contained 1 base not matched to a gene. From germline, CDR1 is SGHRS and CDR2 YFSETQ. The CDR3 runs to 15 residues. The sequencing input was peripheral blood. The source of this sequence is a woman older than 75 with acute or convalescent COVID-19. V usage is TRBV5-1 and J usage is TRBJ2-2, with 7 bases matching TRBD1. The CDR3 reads CASSLGQGNTGELFF. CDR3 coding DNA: TGCGCCAGCAGCTTGGGACAGGGAAACACCGGGGAGCTGTTTTTT.